These 10 T cell receptor beta chains share one sample of origin, sequenced in a study of control samples from healthy donors and cancer patients. Clones were sequenced by immunoSEQ multiplex PCR, and TCRdb holds only the in-frame ones, with some missing. Here the sample spans fewer than 250,000 clones, about 90% being singletons. What was sequenced was blood. These TCRs come from a man under 40 in good health.

V is TRBV4-2 and J is TRBJ2-1, with 10 bases that match TRBD2. The V segment lost 1 base and the J segment 0 bases; nucleotides outside the gene matches: 18. Germline V gives CDR1 LGHNA, CDR2 YNFKEQ. The CDR3 runs 22 residues. The CDR3: CASSQAPSLAGRFISSYNEQFF. The CDR3 DNA reads as TGTGCCAGCAGCCAAGCTCCCTCACTAGCGGGGAGATTCATTAGCTCCTACAATGAGCAGTTCTTC.

The chain is built from TRBV11-2 and TRBJ2-7; D possibly corresponds to TRBD2 (5 bases). Germline-derived CDR1 and CDR2 are SGHAT and FQNNGV. V lost 5 bases and J 2 bases, leaving 13 bases between the germline ends. The CDR3 contains 14 residues. CDR3 in amino acids: CASSPARATYEQYF. CDR3 DNA sequence: TGTGCCAGCAGCCCAGCGAGGGCAACCTACGAGCAGTACTTC.

This chain connects TRBV12-3 or TRBV12-4 to TRBJ1-2; a possible D gene is TRBD1 (5 bases). The CDR3 totals 12 residues. V was shortened by 6 bases and J by 3 bases, with 8 bases between the two germline ends. The CDR3 region is CASRTDDYGYTF. As DNA, the CDR3 is TGTGCCAGCAGGACAGACGACTATGGCTACACCTTC.

V usage is TRBV5-1 and J usage is TRBJ2-5; tentatively, D is TRBD1 (5 bases). Trimming cost V 3 bases and J 3 bases, with 15 bases left between them. This CDR3 is built from 15 residues. Germline CDR1 SGHRS, CDR2 YFSETQ. The CDR3 is CASSSAPQGEETQYF. Written as DNA, the CDR3 is TGCGCCAGCAGCTCGGCCCCGCAGGGCGAAGAGACCCAGTACTTC.

This chain links TRBV29-1 with TRBJ2-7; no reliable D call. The CDR3 covers 14 residues. Looked up from germline, CDR1 is SQVTM and CDR2 is ANQGSEA. V shed 2 bases and J shed 3 bases, with 14 bases lying between them. CDR3 amino acids: CSVERRAAFYEQYF. The CDR3, as DNA: TGCAGCGTTGAAAGAAGGGCCGCCTTCTACGAGCAGTACTTC.

This chain connects TRBV2 to TRBJ1-4; 8 bases are shared with TRBD1. The germline V gene has CDR1 SNHLY and CDR2 FYNNEI. J lost 0 bases, V lost 7 bases, and 7 bases had no gene match. The CDR3 loop spans 16 amino acids. The CDR3 DNA sequence: TGTGCCAGCACAGGGGGCCTCGGAGCAACTAATGAAAAACTGTTTTTT. This sequence encodes CASTGGLGATNEKLFF.

The chain carries TRBV12-5 and TRBJ1-1; 8 nucleotides match TRBD1. The germline gives CDR1 LGHNT, CDR2 FRNRAP. CDR3 size: 16 residues. V lost 2 bases, J lost 5 bases, and 10 bases stayed unmatched. In nucleotides, the CDR3 is TGTGCTAGTGGTTTGACCGGACAGGGAAGTGGAACTGAAGCTTTCTTT. This sequence encodes CASGLTGQGSGTEAFF.

The chain links TRBV5-5 to TRBJ2-7; D remains ambiguous. The CDR3 contains 11 residues. Germline CDR1 SGHKS, CDR2 YYEKEE (reference sequence). V was clipped by 2 bases and J by 2 bases, with 2 bases between them. Here the CDR3 reads CASSLTYEQYF. Here the CDR3 DNA reads TGTGCCAGCAGCTTAACCTACGAGCAGTACTTC.

The chain has TRBV2 and TRBJ2-5; D possibly uses TRBD1 or TRBD2 (7 bases each). The V end lost 8 bases, the J end lost 5 bases, and 18 bases lay between the germline ends. Germline CDR1 and CDR2: SNHLY and FYNNEI. The CDR3 has 14 residues. The CDR3 DNA follows: TGTGCCAGCCAAGTACAGGGGCGGGGGGAGACCCAGTACTTC. It specifies CASQVQGRGETQYF.

The rearrangement uses TRBV11-2 and TRBJ2-3, with a weak D call TRBD2 (5 bases). Trimming stripped 5 bases from V and 2 bases from J, with 17 bases between. This CDR3 comprises 16 residues. CDR1 SGHAT and CDR2 FQNNGV come from the germline V gene. CDR3 sequence (DNA): TGTGCCAGCAGCAGAGGGAGCGGAGCTGACACAGATACGCAGTATTTT. Translating it yields CASSRGSGADTDTQYF.